The clone carrying this T cell receptor beta chain has a handful of counts. Its antigen is still unknown. This sample is part of a study of T-cell memory formation after mild COVID-19. Overall study: In these data, TCR clusters were largely donor specific.

The V gene lost 5 bases and the J gene lost 5 bases, with 12 bases spanning the gap. Germline lookup yields CDR1 MNHEY and CDR2 SMNVEV (reference sequence). The CDR3 is 13 residues long. General study results and limits: A subset of responding clones appeared in pre-infection memory, suggesting cross-reactive memory joined.

Researchers used 5'RACE with constant-segment primers to make TCR alpha and TCR beta cDNA libraries that carry sample barcodes and UMIs. TCRdb ran MiXCR on the 5' RACE reads and lists one entry per CDR3 protein. The sample holds roughly 130,000 distinct CDR3 sequences; more than 15% are singletons and the top ten take about 5.2%. The TCR was taken from a man aged 18-30 years who had mild COVID-19 (a few samples of this study predate the infection). Cell type and time point are not known. Sequences were obtained from PBMCs or a T cell subset sorted from them (not recorded which). The chain couples TRBV27 to TRBJ1-1; D remains unclear. The CDR3 protein is CASSPLLRTEAFF. The DNA of the CDR3 is TGTGCCAGCAGTCCGCTCCTGAGGACTGAAGCTTTCTTT.